These 30 T cell receptor beta chains were sequenced from one sample in a study of beta chain features in type 1 diabetes. Findings and limits, study-wide: Across all four CD4+ subsets, people with type 1 diabetes showed modestly shorter TCRB CDR3s.

Sequencing targeted expressed TCRB transcripts, as all isolated RNA had been reverse transcribed. Here immunoSEQ multiplex PCR was the method, and the copy in TCRdb shows in-frame clones only, minus some. The sample contains nearly 700,000 clones, roughly 13% of which appear only once. Their specific antigens are unknown. The source material was naive CD4+ T cells from blood. Receptor source: a young man with type 1 diabetes.

This clone was picked up a small number of times. The V call is TRBV4-1, the J call TRBJ1-1, with 10 bases that match TRBD1. V gave up 4 bases and J gave up 1 base; unmatched junction bases: 3. The CDR3 totals 15 residues. The germline gives CDR1 MGHRA, CDR2 YSYEKL. The CDR3 DNA reads TGCGCCAGCAGCCGAGGGACAGGGGCGAACACTGAAGCTTTCTTT. This sequence encodes CASSRGTGANTEAFF.

For the CDR3, the DNA is TGTGCCAGCAGTAACCCTGGCAATGAGCAGTTCTTC. Amino acid sequence: CASSNPGNEQFF. V usage is TRBV6-5 and J usage is TRBJ2-1, with D unclear. Germline loops: CDR1 MNHEY, CDR2 SVGAGI. The CDR3 is made up of 12 amino acids. V was trimmed by 5 bases and J by 6 bases, leaving 8 bases between them.

The chain recombines TRBV18 with TRBJ2-7; tentatively, D is TRBD1 or TRBD2 (5 bases each). The germline V and J ends were trimmed by 3 bases and 5 bases, with 11 bases remaining between them. The germline V gene has CDR1 KGHSH and CDR2 LQKENI. The CDR3 extends over 13 amino acids. CDR3 loop: CASSPGTWNEQYF. CDR3 nucleotides: TGTGCCAGCTCACCGGGGACCTGGAACGAGCAGTACTTC.

This clone has a handful of counts. The same CDR3 can be traced to other DNA sequences in this sample. The CDR3: CASSLGTSGTYEQYF. CDR3 DNA sequence: TGCGCCAGCAGCCTGGGGACTAGCGGCACCTACGAGCAGTACTTC. The V and J genes are TRBV5-1 and TRBJ2-7, with 11 positions matching TRBD2. The CDR3 has 15 residues. Trimming removed 4 bases from V and 2 bases from J; junction bases left unmatched: 5. CDR1 is SGHRS and CDR2 is YFSETQ in the germline V gene.

This chain connects TRBV2 to TRBJ1-2; weak D call: TRBD1 (5 bases). Per germline, CDR1 SNHLY and CDR2 FYNNEI. There are 15 residues in the CDR3. V was shortened by 1 base and J by 7 bases, with 16 bases between the two germline ends. The DNA of the CDR3 is TGTGCCAGCAGTGAAGATGCGGGGGAAAAGGGTGGCTACACCTTC. Translation gives CASSEDAGEKGGYTF.

This clone has just a few counts. The CDR3 sequence: CASRLDGRNTEAFF. CDR3 nucleotides: TGTGCCAGCAGACTTGACGGGCGGAACACTGAAGCTTTCTTT. The J gene is TRBJ1-1, the V gene TRBV6-5; no definite D call. The CDR3 has 14 residues. Deletions cut 6 bases from V and 1 base from J, with 12 bases between. CDR1 MNHEY and CDR2 SVGAGI come from the germline V gene.

The CDR3 DNA follows: TGCGCCAGCAGCCAAGATGGGCTACAGGGGGGGGATGAAAAACTGTTTTTT. The encoded protein is CASSQDGLQGGDEKLFF. J is TRBJ1-4 and V is TRBV4-1; TRBD1 agrees at 8 bases. This CDR3 is 17 amino acids long. The germline V gene has CDR1 MGHRA and CDR2 YSYEKL. J was trimmed by 6 bases and V by 0 bases; bases with no gene match: 9.

This clone was counted between two and nine times. The chain employs TRBV5-6 and TRBJ1-1; D is perhaps TRBD1 (5 bases). This CDR3 has 12 residues. V lost 3 bases to trimming and J lost 9 bases, with 12 bases between them. Germline CDR1 and CDR2: SGHDT and YYEEEE. The CDR3 protein is CASSYRFRKAFF. The CDR3 coding sequence is TGTGCCAGCAGCTACAGGTTTAGAAAAGCTTTCTTT.

A word on this clone: Different DNA sequences within this sample yield the same CDR3. The chain uses TRBV2 and TRBJ1-2, with D possibly matching TRBD1 (6 bases). Germline V gives CDR1 SNHLY, CDR2 FYNNEI. The ends were cut back, 6 bases at V and 4 bases at J, with 12 bases in the middle. The CDR3 consists of 13 residues. The CDR3 sequence: CASRPGGGYGYTF. In DNA form, the CDR3 reads TGTGCCAGCAGGCCGGGAGGGGGCTATGGCTACACCTTC. The full variable domain, rest sourced from reference TRBV2 and TRBJ1-2, is EPEVTQTPSHQVTQMGQEVILRCVPISNHLYFYWYRQILGQKVEFLVSFYNNEISEKSEIFDDQFSVERPDGSNFTLKIRSTKLEDSAMYFCASRPGGGYGYTFGSGTRLTVV.

In its sample, this clone was seen a few times. The CDR3 DNA reads TGTGCCAGCAGTGAAGCGGACAGGGTGAACATTCAGTACTTC. Protein sequence: CASSEADRVNIQYF. The V gene is TRBV2, the J gene TRBJ2-4; 8 nucleotides match TRBD1. From germline, CDR1 is SNHLY and CDR2 FYNNEI. This CDR3 has 14 residues. V gave up 0 bases and J gave up 7 bases; unmatched junction bases: 2.

This clone was recorded a few times. The J gene is TRBJ1-2, the V gene TRBV30; a weak D match, TRBD1 (5 bases). Germline CDR1 GTSNPN, CDR2 SVGIG (reference sequence). V lost 7 bases and J 0 bases, leaving 6 bases between the germline ends. This CDR3 has 11 residues. CDR3 protein: CASGPNYGYTF. CDR3 sequence (DNA): TGTGCCTCGGGGCCTAACTATGGCTACACCTTC.

The chain joins TRBV4-1 to TRBJ1-1; D unresolved. The V and J ends lost 2 bases and 7 bases respectively, with 8 bases between them. The CDR3 is 12 amino acids. Germline values: CDR1 MGHRA, CDR2 YSYEKL. This CDR3 is CASSQLDGEAFF. The DNA of the CDR3 is TGCGCCAGCAGCCAACTGGACGGTGAAGCTTTCTTT.

This clone has a handful of counts. J is TRBJ2-7 and V is TRBV30; D may be TRBD2 (7 bases). Germline V gene sequence: CDR1 GTSNPN, CDR2 SVGIG (reference sequence). V was clipped by 4 bases and J by 4 bases, with 20 bases between them. CDR3 length: 15 residues. The CDR3 DNA reads as TGTGCCTGGATGAGGGGGGGAAACCTAGGGTACGAGCAGTACTTC. Translation gives CAWMRGGNLGYEQYF.

V and J are TRBV19 and TRBJ2-5; D might be TRBD2 (5 bases). V gave up 5 bases and J gave up 1 base, with 14 bases separating them. The CDR3 spans 15 residues. CDR1 and CDR2 (germline): LNHDA, SQIVND (reference sequence). The CDR3 region is CASSGPSGVQETQYF. CDR3 in DNA: TGTGCCAGTAGTGGGCCCTCCGGGGTCCAAGAGACCCAGTACTTC.

The rearrangement joins TRBV6-1 to TRBJ2-5; 7 nucleotides align to TRBD2. The CDR3 is 13 amino acids. CDR1 is MNHNS and CDR2 is SASEGT in the germline V gene. CDR3 sequence: CALGRAGAETQYF. CDR3 sequence (DNA): TGTGCTTTGGGGAGGGCCGGTGCCGAGACCCAGTACTTC.

This clone was detected a few times. V gene TRBV6-6 combines with J gene TRBJ2-5, with unresolved D. Trimming left V 2 bases short and J 5 bases short, with 9 bases between. The CDR3 runs 13 residues. The germline gives CDR1 MNHNY, CDR2 SVGAGI (reference sequence). The CDR3 DNA sequence: TGTGCCAGCAGTTACCGCCATGGGGAGACCCAGTACTTC. It yields the protein CASSYRHGETQYF.

The chain has TRBV7-6 and TRBJ2-3, with TRBD2 as a possible D gene (7 bases). The CDR3 is 15 residues long. Trimming removed 1 base at V and 2 bases at J, with 10 bases between. Germline lookup yields CDR1 SGHVS and CDR2 FNYEAQ. CDR3 sequence (DNA): TGTGCCAGCAGCTTAGTCGGGGGGCCCACAGATACGCAGTATTTT. Translated: CASSLVGGPTDTQYF.

This clone was found a few times. The J gene is TRBJ2-2, the V gene TRBV11-2, with a weak D call TRBD2 (5 bases). With 2 bases removed from V and 5 bases from J, the gap between germline ends came to 9 bases. This CDR3 comprises 14 residues. Germline CDR1 and CDR2: SGHAT and FQNNGV. The CDR3 region is CASSLQGSTGELFF. CDR3 nucleotide sequence: TGTGCCAGCAGCTTACAAGGGAGTACCGGGGAGCTGTTTTTT.

The sample holds a few counts of this clone. The J gene is TRBJ2-5, the V gene TRBV4-1, with 9 bases fitting TRBD2. Germline V gene data show CDR1 as MGHRA and CDR2 as YSYEKL. The CDR3 runs to 16 residues. V lost 2 bases and J lost 6; bases outside the gene matches: 10. The CDR3 sequence: CASSQFAGGPGQTQYF. In DNA form, the CDR3 reads TGCGCCAGCAGCCAATTTGCGGGGGGGCCAGGGCAGACCCAGTACTTC.

This clone was seen more than once but under ten times. The J gene is TRBJ2-7, the V gene TRBV29-1; 9 bases map to TRBD1. With 7 bases clipped from V and 5 bases from J, the junction kept 6 bases outside the gene matches. The V gene's germline CDR1 is SQVTM and CDR2 ANQGSEA. This CDR3 is 12 amino acids long. The CDR3 region is CSGTGVRDEQYF. The CDR3 nucleotides are TGCAGCGGGACAGGGGTCAGGGACGAGCAGTACTTC.

This clone was found a few times. CDR3 loop: CASSPGATYEQYF. The CDR3 DNA reads TGCGCCAGCAGCCCCGGGGCCACTTACGAGCAGTACTTC. J is TRBJ2-7 and V is TRBV5-1; tentatively, D is TRBD1 or TRBD2 (5 bases each). V was clipped by 4 bases and J by 4 bases, with 12 bases between them. This CDR3 is built from 13 residues. Germline-derived CDR1 and CDR2 are SGHRS and YFSETQ.

The V and J genes are TRBV28 and TRBJ1-2, with D unresolved. Trimming shortened V by 6 bases and J by 8 bases, and 16 bases separated the two germline ends. The CDR3 is made up of 13 amino acids. Germline V gene sequence: CDR1 MDHEN, CDR2 SYDVKM. CDR3 in amino acids: CASSRRAEVGYTF. CDR3 bases: TGTGCCAGCAGCCGACGGGCTGAGGTGGGCTACACCTTC.

V and J are TRBV19 and TRBJ2-2, with a tentative D call TRBD1 (6 bases). Germline CDR1 is LNHDA and CDR2 is SQIVND (reference sequence). CDR3 length: 14 residues. The V gene lost 2 bases and the J gene lost 6 bases, with 10 bases spanning the gap. The CDR3 loop is CASSIHREAGELFF. The CDR3 DNA is TGTGCCAGTAGTATACACAGGGAAGCCGGGGAGCTGTTTTTT.

This sequence joins TRBV6-5 and TRBJ2-5; TRBD1 might be the D (6 bases). From germline, CDR1 is MNHEY and CDR2 SVGAGI. The CDR3 is 14 amino acids. Trimming took 6 bases from V and 1 from J, leaving 12 bases between them. The CDR3 bases are TGTGCCAGCAGCCTCGGGGACACCCAAGAGACCCAGTACTTC. Amino acid sequence: CASSLGDTQETQYF.

The V call is TRBV29-1, the J call TRBJ2-3; D is unclear. Trimming removed 3 bases at V and 4 bases at J, with 8 bases between. Per the germline V gene, CDR1 is SQVTM and CDR2 is ANQGSEA. The CDR3 has 12 residues. In nucleotides, the CDR3 is TGCAGCGTTGAGGCAGGTGCAGATACGCAGTATTTT. Translated: CSVEAGADTQYF.

The sample holds a few counts of this clone. V usage is TRBV4-1 and J usage is TRBJ1-1, with 7 bases lining up with TRBD1. CDR3 length: 17 residues. V was clipped by 6 bases and J by 0 bases; unmatched bases: 13. Looked up from germline, CDR1 is MGHRA and CDR2 is YSYEKL. The CDR3, as DNA: TGCGCCAGCAGATTAGAGGTACAGGGGTCCATGAACACTGAAGCTTTCTTT. It is translated as CASRLEVQGSMNTEAFF.

This clone occurred a few times. This chain links TRBV18 with TRBJ2-3; maybe TRBD1 (6 bases). V lost 3 bases, J lost 0 bases, and 13 bases lay in between. CDR1 KGHSH and CDR2 LQKENI come from the germline V gene. CDR3 size: 16 residues. The CDR3 protein is CASSPPGTYSTDTQYF. Here the CDR3 DNA reads TGTGCCAGCTCACCTCCGGGGACATATAGCACAGATACGCAGTATTTT.

V gene TRBV10-3 combines with J gene TRBJ1-1, with D hard to call. Per the germline V gene, CDR1 is ENHRY and CDR2 is SYGVKD. The CDR3 length is 14 residues. V gave up 0 bases and J gave up 5 bases, with 10 bases separating them. This CDR3 is CAISESTTMTEAFF. The CDR3 region has the DNA TGTGCCATCAGTGAGTCGACGACGATGACTGAAGCTTTCTTT.

Only a few counts were recorded for this clone. The rearrangement joins TRBV29-1 to TRBJ1-3; tentative D call: TRBD1 (5 bases). Germline CDR1 and CDR2: SQVTM and ANQGSEA. The CDR3 totals 14 residues. V was cut by 5 bases and J by 4 bases, with 15 bases left in between. This chain's CDR3 is CSVTHSAGGNTIYF. CDR3 bases: TGCAGCGTTACCCATTCCGCAGGGGGAAACACCATATATTTT.

This clone was counted a single time. The chain combines TRBV5-1 with TRBJ2-5; 11 positions match TRBD2. V dropped 4 bases and J dropped 2; count of bases not matched to a gene: 4. Germline V CDR1 and CDR2: SGHRS, YFSETQ. This CDR3 contains 15 residues. CDR3 bases: TGCGCCAGCAGCGTGACTAGCGGGGCTCAAGAGACCCAGTACTTC. It codes for CASSVTSGAQETQYF.